The rows below give T cell receptor beta chains drawn from one sample of a study of cytomegalovirus exposure and HLA in healthy donors. Produced via immunoSEQ multiplex PCR; TCRdb's table is partial and in-frame only. The sample shows approximately 160,000 clones, 55% to 70% of them seen only once. Sequences were obtained from PBMCs. These receptors originate from a woman in her thirties or forties in good health and CMV-seropositive. Each CDR3 is given with its conserved first and last residue. D genes are given only for firm matches. Not every row has a clone size; where given, it reads once, few, many or a size class.

J | D | V | size | CDR3 | DNA
TRBJ2-6 | - | TRBV25-1 | once | CASSPFLGANVLTF | TGTGCCAGCAGTCCGTTCCTCGGGGCCAACGTCCTGACTTTC
TRBJ2-5 | - | TRBV11-2 | few | CASSLGLSSRGGEETQYF | TGTGCCAGCAGCTTAGGCCTATCTAGCAGAGGGGGGGAAGAGACCCAGTACTTC
TRBJ1-2 | - | TRBV29-1 | - | CSVEQINYGYPF | TGCAGCGTTGAACAAATTAACTATGGCTACCCCTTC
TRBJ2-7 | - | TRBV27 | - | CASSLGCQQYF | TGTGCCAGCAGTTTGGGCTGCCAGCAGTACTTC
TRBJ2-7 | - | TRBV18 | - | CASSPPSGRETREQYF | TGTGCCAGCTCACCACCCTCGGGCAGGGAAACTCGCGAGCAGTACTTC
TRBJ2-3 | TRBD1 | TRBV27 | - | CASTTPGQGTDTQYF | TGTGCCAGCACCACCCCGGGACAGGGGACAGATACGCAGTATTTT
TRBJ1-6 | TRBD1 | TRBV27 | few | CASRPGTGDNSPLHF | TGTGCCAGCAGACCCGGGACAGGTGATAATTCACCCCTCCACTTT
TRBJ2-5 | TRBD2 | TRBV2 | - | CASREREGETQYF | TGTGCCAGCAGGGAGCGGGAGGGAGAGACCCAGTACTTC
TRBJ2-2 | - | TRBV27 | - | CASSLEGSPAGELFF | TGTGCCAGCAGCCTCGAGGGTTCTCCGGCCGGGGAGCTGTTTTTT
TRBJ1-1 | - | TRBV7-2 | - | CASSADRFEAFF | TGTGCCAGCAGCGCCGACAGGTTTGAAGCTTTCTTT
TRBJ2-2 | TRBD1 | TRBV5-1 | - | CASSLVQGAAGELFF | TGCGCCAGCAGCTTGGTACAGGGGGCTGCCGGGGAGCTGTTTTTT
TRBJ2-1 | TRBD2 | TRBV5-1 | - | CASSPPLAGAFNEQFF | TGCGCCAGCAGCCCGCCCCTAGCGGGGGCCTTCAATGAGCAGTTCTTC
TRBJ1-6 | - | TRBV21-1 | - | CASSSRTGAPNSPLHF | TGTGCCAGCAGCTCGCGGACAGGGGCCCCTAATTCACCCCTCCACTTT
TRBJ1-6 | - | TRBV5-1 | - | CASSLEKSSYNSPLHF | TGCGCCAGCAGCCTAGAGAAGAGCTCCTATAATTCACCCCTCCACTTT
TRBJ2-5 | - | TRBV5-8 | - | CASSSRDLRRGQYF | TGTGCCAGCAGCTCGCGGGACTTAAGGCGAGGGCAGTACTTC